Listed below are T cell receptor beta chains from one sample, sequenced in a study of shared clonotypes between healthy human individuals. Measured with immunoSEQ multiplex PCR; TCRdb has only the in-frame clones, and not every one. The table has around 560,000 clones, 85% to 95% seen once. Material: naive CD8+ T cells sorted from blood. These receptors were obtained from a woman aged 25 to 45 in good health. CDR3s include the opening cysteine and the closing phenylalanine or tryptophan. Each record gives: J gene, V gene, D gene, clone size, CDR3 protein, CDR3 DNA. The D gene is left open where the match is weak. The size entry is marked missing in some rows and otherwise reads once, few, many or a size class.

j_gene: TRBJ2-7; v_gene: TRBV11-2; d_gene: .; abundance: .; CDR3aa: CASSLTGDYEQYF; CDR3nt: TGTGCCAGCAGCTTAACAGGCGATTACGAGCAGTACTTC
j_gene: TRBJ2-3; v_gene: TRBV27; d_gene: .; abundance: .; CDR3aa: CASSLSPGAAADTQYF; CDR3nt: TGTGCCAGCAGTTTAAGTCCGGGAGCCGCCGCAGATACGCAGTATTTT
j_gene: TRBJ2-7; v_gene: TRBV30; d_gene: TRBD2; abundance: .; CDR3aa: CAWSVLFREGHDEQYF; CDR3nt: TGTGCCTGGAGTGTACTATTCCGGGAGGGCCATGACGAGCAGTACTTC
j_gene: TRBJ2-7; v_gene: TRBV19; d_gene: .; abundance: .; CDR3aa: CASRKRDTNYEQYF; CDR3nt: TGTGCCAGTAGAAAACGGGACACGAACTACGAGCAGTACTTC
j_gene: TRBJ2-7; v_gene: TRBV11-2; d_gene: .; abundance: .; CDR3aa: CASSWEDRDYEQYF; CDR3nt: TGTGCCAGCAGCTGGGAGGACCGGGACTACGAGCAGTACTTC
j_gene: TRBJ1-1; v_gene: TRBV7-8; d_gene: .; abundance: .; CDR3aa: CASSLAMNTEAFF; CDR3nt: TGTGCCAGCAGCTTAGCGATGAACACTGAAGCTTTCTTT
j_gene: TRBJ1-1; v_gene: TRBV29-1; d_gene: TRBD1; abundance: .; CDR3aa: CSGNPTGTEKLSGYTEAFF; CDR3nt: TGCAGCGGCAATCCAACCGGGACAGAGAAACTATCGGGGTACACTGAAGCTTTCTTT
j_gene: TRBJ2-1; v_gene: TRBV5-6; d_gene: TRBD2; abundance: .; CDR3aa: CASSLEGTNNEQFF; CDR3nt: TGTGCCAGCAGCTTGGAGGGGACTAACAATGAGCAGTTCTTC
j_gene: TRBJ1-5; v_gene: TRBV28; d_gene: TRBD1; abundance: .; CDR3aa: CASSLGQVLMGNQPQHF; CDR3nt: TGTGCCAGCAGTTTGGGACAGGTACTGATGGGCAATCAGCCCCAGCATTTT
j_gene: TRBJ1-1; v_gene: TRBV10-3; d_gene: .; abundance: .; CDR3aa: CAISERGTEAFF; CDR3nt: TGTGCCATCAGTGAGAGGGGAACTGAAGCTTTCTTT
j_gene: TRBJ2-2; v_gene: TRBV5-1; d_gene: TRBD1; abundance: .; CDR3aa: CASSGPGQGKTGELFF; CDR3nt: TGCGCCAGCAGCGGACCGGGACAGGGGAAGACCGGGGAGCTGTTTTTT
j_gene: TRBJ2-7; v_gene: TRBV6-1; d_gene: .; abundance: .; CDR3aa: CASSGPLRGEQYF; CDR3nt: TGTGCCAGCAGTGGACCGCTACGGGGCGAGCAGTACTTC
j_gene: TRBJ2-7; v_gene: TRBV5-4; d_gene: TRBD2; abundance: .; CDR3aa: CASSFGGTYEQYF; CDR3nt: TGTGCCAGCAGCTTCGGGGGGACCTACGAGCAGTACTTC
j_gene: TRBJ2-5; v_gene: TRBV27; d_gene: TRBD2; abundance: .; CDR3aa: CASRPTRGRAETQYF; CDR3nt: TGTGCCAGCAGGCCAACCCGCGGGAGGGCGGAGACCCAGTACTTC
j_gene: TRBJ2-3; v_gene: TRBV5-6; d_gene: TRBD2; abundance: once; CDR3aa: CASSSPPGEREPPDTQYF; CDR3nt: TGTGCCAGCAGCTCCCCTCCGGGTGAGCGGGAGCCTCCAGATACGCAGTATTTT
j_gene: TRBJ2-1; v_gene: TRBV28; d_gene: .; abundance: .; CDR3aa: CASTLGPRRTHNEQFF; CDR3nt: TGTGCCAGCACCCTAGGGCCCCGTCGGACCCACAATGAGCAGTTCTTC
j_gene: TRBJ2-7; v_gene: TRBV2; d_gene: .; abundance: .; CDR3aa: CASSEVRGSSYEQYF; CDR3nt: TGTGCCAGCAGTGAAGTTAGGGGAAGCTCCTACGAGCAGTACTTC
j_gene: TRBJ2-7; v_gene: TRBV6-6; d_gene: TRBD1; abundance: .; CDR3aa: CASSQQKTGLTYEQYF; CDR3nt: TGTGCCAGCAGTCAGCAAAAGACAGGGCTTACCTACGAGCAGTACTTC
j_gene: TRBJ2-7; v_gene: TRBV28; d_gene: .; abundance: .; CDR3aa: CASSSTGALGEQYF; CDR3nt: TGTGCCAGCAGTTCCACCGGGGCCCTCGGCGAGCAGTACTTC
j_gene: TRBJ1-1; v_gene: TRBV28; d_gene: TRBD1; abundance: .; CDR3aa: CASSLSPPAGTGVSAFF; CDR3nt: TGTGCCAGCAGTTTGTCTCCCCCCGCGGGGACAGGGGTTTCTGCTTTCTTT
j_gene: TRBJ2-5; v_gene: TRBV7-9; d_gene: TRBD2; abundance: .; CDR3aa: CASSTSGGQETQYF; CDR3nt: TGTGCCAGCAGCACTAGCGGGGGTCAAGAGACCCAGTACTTC
j_gene: TRBJ2-4; v_gene: TRBV10-2; d_gene: TRBD2; abundance: .; CDR3aa: CASSHGLAGVNIQYF; CDR3nt: TGCGCCAGCAGTCATGGACTAGCGGGAGTAAACATTCAGTACTTC
j_gene: TRBJ2-7; v_gene: TRBV28; d_gene: .; abundance: .; CDR3aa: CASSPPGGNYEQYF; CDR3nt: TGTGCCAGCAGTCCGCCGGGGGGCAACTACGAGCAGTACTTC
j_gene: TRBJ1-2; v_gene: TRBV11-2; d_gene: .; abundance: .; CDR3aa: CASSLEPGTPYGYGYTF; CDR3nt: TGTGCCAGCAGCTTAGAACCGGGGACGCCATATGGCTATGGCTACACCTTC
j_gene: TRBJ1-1; v_gene: TRBV5-4; d_gene: TRBD1; abundance: once; CDR3aa: CASRGQRTEAFF; CDR3nt: TGTGCCAGCAGGGGACAGCGCACTGAAGCTTTCTTT
j_gene: TRBJ2-1; v_gene: TRBV2; d_gene: .; abundance: once; CDR3aa: CASSEFSSYNEQFF; CDR3nt: TGTGCCAGCAGTGAGTTTTCCTCCTACAATGAGCAGTTCTTC
j_gene: TRBJ1-5; v_gene: TRBV27; d_gene: .; abundance: few; CDR3aa: CASSLSWNQPQHF; CDR3nt: TGTGCCAGCAGTTTATCTTGGAATCAGCCCCAGCATTTT